This T cell receptor (beta chain) was sequenced in a study of blood T cell repertoires in COVID-19. For the study at large: Donors in the United States, Italy and Spain gave samples during acute or convalescent COVID-19.

TCRdb's table, derived via immunoSEQ multiplex PCR, lists solely in-frame clones and lacks some. In the table there are approximately 240,000 clones, 80% to 90% of which are singletons. Source material: peripheral blood. This TCR was sampled from a woman over 75 with active or convalescent COVID-19.

The CDR3 sequence: CASSLGQGDEKLFF. The CDR3 region has the DNA TGCGCCAGCAGCTTAGGACAGGGGGATGAAAAACTGTTTTTT. The chain joins TRBV5-1 to TRBJ1-4; 10 nucleotides agree with TRBD1. Germline V lookup: CDR1 SGHRS, CDR2 YFSETQ. The CDR3 is made up of 14 amino acids. Germline trimming cut 2 bases from V and 6 bases from J; bases unmatched to any gene: 1. The full variable domain, its missing parts supplied by reference TRBV5-1 and TRBJ1-4, is KAGVTQTPRYLIKTRGQQVTLSCSPISGHRSVSWYQQTPGQGLQFLFEYFSETQRNKGNFPGRFSGRQFSNSRSEMNVSTLELGDSALYLCASSLGQGDEKLFFGSGTQLSVL.